These 9 T cell receptor beta chains share one sample of origin, sequenced in a study of neurological immune-mediated disorders. Via MiXCR, TCRdb re-called the 5' RACE reads, giving one row per CDR3 protein. This sample has about 27,000 distinct CDR3 sequences, with around 3.4% found just once. Sequencing was carried out using PBMCs. The receptors here all came from a woman in her twenties or thirties with multiple sclerosis.

This clonotype has at least ten counts. The rearrangement joins TRBV7-2 to TRBJ1-2; D remains unclear. The CDR3 covers 12 residues. Germline loops: CDR1 SGHTA, CDR2 FQGNSA. V lost 2 bases and J 6 bases, leaving 7 bases between the germline ends. The CDR3 reads CASSLTADGYTF. CDR3 in DNA: TGTGCCAGCAGCTTAACGGCCGATGGCTACACCTTC.

This clonotype was seen many times. V and J are TRBV5-1 and TRBJ2-5; D is uncertain. The CDR3 is 14 residues long. Trimming left V 0 bases short and J 5 bases short, with 11 bases between. From germline, CDR1 is SGHRS and CDR2 YFSETQ. The CDR3 sequence is CASSLAPTGETQYF. The CDR3 region has the DNA TGCGCCAGCAGCTTGGCCCCGACCGGGGAGACCCAGTACTTC.

This clonotype was detected many times. The CDR3 coding sequence is TGCGCCAGCAGAACAACTAGCGGGGTAAACACCGGGGAGCTGTTTTTT. Amino acid sequence: CASRTTSGVNTGELFF. This chain uses TRBV5-1 with TRBJ2-2; TRBD2 matches 10 bases. Germline assignment: CDR1 SGHRS and CDR2 YFSETQ. The CDR3 extends over 16 amino acids. V shed 5 bases and J 2 bases; nucleotides not matched to a gene: 6.

This clonotype is medium-sized in the sample. The V gene is TRBV20-1, the J gene TRBJ2-1; TRBD2 might be the D (5 bases). Per the germline V gene, CDR1 is DFQATT and CDR2 is SNEGSKA (reference sequence). This CDR3 has 12 amino acids. Trimming shortened V by 2 bases and J by 5 bases, and 7 bases separated the two germline ends. DNA for the CDR3: TGCAGTGCTAGAAGGACTGACAATGAGCAGTTCTTC. Translation: CSARRTDNEQFF.

This clonotype was seen at least ten times. The rearrangement joins TRBV6-5 to TRBJ2-2; D is uncertain. This CDR3 comprises 14 residues. Per germline, CDR1 MNHEY and CDR2 SVGAGI. V was clipped by 5 bases and J by 1 base, with 8 bases between them. The CDR3 here is CASSRLRNTGELFF. Written as DNA, the CDR3 is TGTGCCAGCAGTCGCCTCAGGAACACCGGGGAGCTGTTTTTT.

In its sample, this clonotype was seen many times. The chain has TRBV5-5 and TRBJ2-2, with D unclear. In germline, CDR1 is SGHKS, CDR2 YYEKEE (reference sequence). V was clipped by 2 bases and J by 1 base, with 3 bases between them. The CDR3 is 13 residues long. The CDR3: CASSFQNTGELFF. CDR3 DNA sequence: TGTGCCAGCAGCTTTCAGAACACCGGGGAGCTGTTTTTT.

To note about this clonotype: This may be a read error, as it is one base from a much larger clone. The V gene is TRBV5-1, the J gene TRBJ1-5; D is unclear. This CDR3 is 13 amino acids long. The ends were cut back, 0 bases at V and 5 bases at J, with 6 bases in the middle. Germline loops: CDR1 SGHRS, CDR2 YFSETQ. The CDR3 nucleotides are TGCGCCAGCAGCTTGGGAACAGATCAGCCCCAGCATTTT. The encoded protein is CASSLGTDQPQHF.

This clonotype was seen at least ten times. The chain couples TRBV5-1 to TRBJ2-1; TRBD2 agrees at 8 bases. V dropped 5 bases and J dropped 9; count of bases not matched to a gene: 13. CDR3 length: 15 residues. The germline V gene encodes CDR1 SGHRS and CDR2 YFSETQ. The CDR3 is CASSRAAGGPGEQFF. The CDR3 bases are TGCGCCAGCAGTAGGGCGGCGGGAGGTCCGGGTGAGCAGTTCTTC.

This clonotype has at least ten counts. This chain connects TRBV5-1 to TRBJ2-5, with D tentatively TRBD1 (6 bases). Germline-derived CDR1 and CDR2 are SGHRS and YFSETQ. Trimming pared 4 bases from V and 1 base from J, leaving 11 bases between. The CDR3 length is 14 residues. CDR3: CASSKDRTQETQYF. In nucleotides, the CDR3 is TGCGCCAGCAGCAAAGACAGGACCCAAGAGACCCAGTACTTC.